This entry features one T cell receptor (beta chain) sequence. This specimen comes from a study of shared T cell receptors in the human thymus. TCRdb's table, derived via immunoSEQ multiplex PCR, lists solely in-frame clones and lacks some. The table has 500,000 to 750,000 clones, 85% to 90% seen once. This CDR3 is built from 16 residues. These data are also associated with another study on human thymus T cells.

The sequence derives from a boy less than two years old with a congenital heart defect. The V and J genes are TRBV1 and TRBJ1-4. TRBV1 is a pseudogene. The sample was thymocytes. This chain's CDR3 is CTSSHQRGREEEKLFF. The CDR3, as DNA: TGCACCAGCAGCCATCAAAGGGGCAGGGAGGAGGAAAAACTGTTTTTT.